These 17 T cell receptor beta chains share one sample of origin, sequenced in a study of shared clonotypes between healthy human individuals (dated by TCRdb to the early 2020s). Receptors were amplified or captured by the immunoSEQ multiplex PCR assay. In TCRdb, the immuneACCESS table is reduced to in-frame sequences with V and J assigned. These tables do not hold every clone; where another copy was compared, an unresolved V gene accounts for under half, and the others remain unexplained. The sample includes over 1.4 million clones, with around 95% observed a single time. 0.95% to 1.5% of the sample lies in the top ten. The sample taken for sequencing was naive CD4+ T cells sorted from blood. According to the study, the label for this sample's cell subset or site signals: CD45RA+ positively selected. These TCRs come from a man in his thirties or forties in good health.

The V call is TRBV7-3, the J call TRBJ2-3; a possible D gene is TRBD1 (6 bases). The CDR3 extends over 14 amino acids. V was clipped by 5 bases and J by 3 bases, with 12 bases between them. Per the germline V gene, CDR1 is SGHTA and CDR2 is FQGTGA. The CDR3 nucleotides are TGTGCCAGCAGCCAAAAACAGGGTACAGATACGCAGTATTTT. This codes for CASSQKQGTDTQYF.

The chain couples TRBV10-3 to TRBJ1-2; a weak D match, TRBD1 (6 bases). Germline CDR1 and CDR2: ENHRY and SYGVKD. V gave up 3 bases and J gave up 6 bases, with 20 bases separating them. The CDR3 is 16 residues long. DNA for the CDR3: TGTGCCATCAGTGACATTCCCCGGGGGCTAACCGATGGCTACACCTTC. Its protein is CAISDIPRGLTDGYTF.

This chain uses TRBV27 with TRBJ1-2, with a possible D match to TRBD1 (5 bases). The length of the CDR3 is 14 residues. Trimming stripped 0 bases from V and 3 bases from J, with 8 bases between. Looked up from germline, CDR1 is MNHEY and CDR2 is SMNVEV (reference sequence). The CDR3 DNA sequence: TGTGCCAGCAGTTTATCCTCGGGACACTATGGCTACACCTTC. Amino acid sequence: CASSLSSGHYGYTF.

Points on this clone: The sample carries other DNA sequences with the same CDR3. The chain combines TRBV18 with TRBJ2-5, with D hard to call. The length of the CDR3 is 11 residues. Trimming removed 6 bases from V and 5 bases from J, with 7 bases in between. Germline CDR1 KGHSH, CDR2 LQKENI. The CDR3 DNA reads TGTGCCAGCTCTCCCAAGGAGACCCAGTACTTC. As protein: CASSPKETQYF. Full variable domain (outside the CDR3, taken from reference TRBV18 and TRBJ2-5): NAGVMQNPRHLVRRRGQEARLRCSPMKGHSHVYWYRQLPEEGLKFMVYLQKENIIDESGMPKERFSAEFPKEGPSILRIQQVVRGDSAAYFCASSPKETQYFGPGTRLLVL.

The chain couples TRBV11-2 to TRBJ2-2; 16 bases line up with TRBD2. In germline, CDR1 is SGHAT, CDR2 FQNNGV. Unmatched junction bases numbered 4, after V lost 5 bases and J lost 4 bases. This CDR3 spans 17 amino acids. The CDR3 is CASSKGTSGRVTGELFF. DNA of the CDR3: TGTGCCAGCAGCAAAGGGACTAGCGGGAGGGTCACCGGGGAGCTGTTTTTT.

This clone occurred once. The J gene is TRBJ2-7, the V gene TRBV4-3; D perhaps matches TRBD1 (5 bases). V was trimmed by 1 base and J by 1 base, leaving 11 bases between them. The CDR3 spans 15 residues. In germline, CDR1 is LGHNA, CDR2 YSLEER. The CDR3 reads CASSQGQDMSYEQYF. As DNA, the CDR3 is TGCGCCAGCAGCCAAGGTCAGGACATGTCCTACGAGCAGTACTTC.

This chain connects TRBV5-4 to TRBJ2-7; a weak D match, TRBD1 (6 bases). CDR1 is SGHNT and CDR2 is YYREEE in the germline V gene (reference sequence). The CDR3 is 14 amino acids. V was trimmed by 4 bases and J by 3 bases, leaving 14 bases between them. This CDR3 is CASSQDSTRYEQYF. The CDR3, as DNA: TGTGCCAGCAGCCAGGACAGTACCCGCTACGAGCAGTACTTC.

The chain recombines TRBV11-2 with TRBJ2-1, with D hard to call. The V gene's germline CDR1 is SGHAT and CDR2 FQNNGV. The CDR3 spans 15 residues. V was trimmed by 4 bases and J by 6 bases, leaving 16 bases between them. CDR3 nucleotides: TGTGCCAGCAGCTGGTTGGGGTCAGCGCCCAATGAGCAGTTCTTC. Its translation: CASSWLGSAPNEQFF.

Written as DNA, the CDR3 is TGTGCCATCATGGAGCTGGGGCGGAACACTGAAGCTTTCTTT. This translates into CAIMELGRNTEAFF. This sequence joins TRBV10-3 and TRBJ1-1, with D tentatively TRBD1 (5 bases). The CDR3 is 14 amino acids. Trimming removed 7 bases from V and 1 base from J, with 13 bases in between. Germline-derived CDR1 and CDR2 are ENHRY and SYGVKD.

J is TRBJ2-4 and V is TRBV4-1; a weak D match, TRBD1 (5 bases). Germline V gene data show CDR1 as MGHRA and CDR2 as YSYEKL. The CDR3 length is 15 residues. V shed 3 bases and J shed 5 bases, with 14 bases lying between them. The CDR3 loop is CASSQNIVGQNIQYF. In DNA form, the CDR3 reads TGCGCCAGCAGCCAGAACATAGTGGGGCAAAACATTCAGTACTTC.

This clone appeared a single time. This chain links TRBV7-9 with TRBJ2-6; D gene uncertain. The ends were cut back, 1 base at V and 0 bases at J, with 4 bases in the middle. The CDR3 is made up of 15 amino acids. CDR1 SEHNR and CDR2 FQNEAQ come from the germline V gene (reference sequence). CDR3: CASSLEVSGANVLTF. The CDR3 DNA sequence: TGTGCCAGCAGCTTAGAGGTCTCTGGGGCCAACGTCCTGACTTTC. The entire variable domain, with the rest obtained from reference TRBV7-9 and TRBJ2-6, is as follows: DTGVSQNPRHKITKRGQNVTFRCDPISEHNRLYWYRQTLGQGPEFLTYFQNEAQLEKSRLLSDRFSAERPKGSFSTLEIQRTEQGDSAMYLCASSLEVSGANVLTFGAGSRLTVL.

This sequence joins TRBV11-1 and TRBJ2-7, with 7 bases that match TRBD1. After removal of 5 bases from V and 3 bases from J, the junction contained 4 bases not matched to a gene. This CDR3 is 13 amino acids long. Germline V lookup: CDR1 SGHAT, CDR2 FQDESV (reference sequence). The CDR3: CASSRTGDYEQYF. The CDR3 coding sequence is TGTGCCAGCAGCCGGACAGGAGACTACGAGCAGTACTTC.

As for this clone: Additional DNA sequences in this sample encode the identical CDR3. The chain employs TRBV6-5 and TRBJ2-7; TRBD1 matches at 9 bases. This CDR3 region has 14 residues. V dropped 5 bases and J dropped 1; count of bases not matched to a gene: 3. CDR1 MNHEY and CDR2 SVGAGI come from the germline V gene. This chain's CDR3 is CASSRQGVSYEQYF. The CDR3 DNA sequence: TGTGCCAGCAGTCGACAGGGGGTATCCTACGAGCAGTACTTC.

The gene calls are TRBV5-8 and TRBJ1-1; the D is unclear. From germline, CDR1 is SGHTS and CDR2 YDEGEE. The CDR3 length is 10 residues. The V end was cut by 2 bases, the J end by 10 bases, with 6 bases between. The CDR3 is CASSFLSAFF. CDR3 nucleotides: TGTGCCAGCAGCTTCTTATCAGCTTTCTTT.

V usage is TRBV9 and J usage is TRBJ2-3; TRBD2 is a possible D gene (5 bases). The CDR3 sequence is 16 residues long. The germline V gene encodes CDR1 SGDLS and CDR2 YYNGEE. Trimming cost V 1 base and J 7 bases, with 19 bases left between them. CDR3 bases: TGTGCCAGCAGCGTAAACGGGGAGATTAAACTTTATACGCAGTATTTT. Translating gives CASSVNGEIKLYTQYF.

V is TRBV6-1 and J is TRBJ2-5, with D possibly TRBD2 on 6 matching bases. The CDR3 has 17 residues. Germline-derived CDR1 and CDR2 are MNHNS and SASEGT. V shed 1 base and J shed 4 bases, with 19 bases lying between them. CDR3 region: CASSEVVLAGGVETQYF. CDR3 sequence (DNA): TGTGCCAGCAGTGAAGTGGTACTAGCCGGAGGTGTAGAGACCCAGTACTTC.

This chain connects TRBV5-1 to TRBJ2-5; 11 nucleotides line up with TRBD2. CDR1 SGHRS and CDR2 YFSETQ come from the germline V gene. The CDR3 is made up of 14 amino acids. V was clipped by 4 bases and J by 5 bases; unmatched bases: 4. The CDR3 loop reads CASSELAGDETQYF. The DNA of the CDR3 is TGCGCCAGCAGCGAACTAGCGGGAGATGAGACCCAGTACTTC.